Following are 30 T cell receptor beta chains from one sample sequenced in a study of blood T cells in healthy people across ages. Through a sample-barcoded 5' primer and a J-beta primer mix, a second PCR was run for roughly 6 to 11 cycles. TCRdb reprocessed the 5' RACE reads via MiXCR and lists one record per CDR3 protein. The table shows 1.5 million to 2 million distinct CDR3 sequences, with 28% occurring only once. The sequenced material came from blood. Receptors were obtained from a woman under 40 in good health.

This sequence joins TRBV18 and TRBJ1-5; D call uncertain. Germline V gives CDR1 KGHSH, CDR2 LQKENI. The CDR3 contains 15 residues. The V and J ends lost 2 bases and 4 bases respectively, with 12 bases between them. CDR3 residues: CASSPIPEGNQPQHF. CDR3 sequence (DNA): TGTGCCAGCTCACCAATCCCTGAAGGGAATCAGCCCCAGCATTTT.

This clonotype was counted only a few times. The V and J genes are TRBV14 and TRBJ2-3, with a possible D match to TRBD2 (6 bases). There are 15 residues in the CDR3. The V and J ends lost 4 bases and 2 bases respectively, with 13 bases between them. Germline V gives CDR1 SGHDN, CDR2 FVKESK. The CDR3 nucleotides are TGTGCCAGCAGCCCTAGCGTTCGAAACACAGATACGCAGTATTTT. It codes for CASSPSVRNTDTQYF.

The CDR3 is CASSWGTNLIGGEQFF. CDR3 DNA sequence: TGTGCCAGCAGCTGGGGGACTAACCTCATAGGGGGTGAGCAGTTCTTC. The chain employs TRBV11-1 and TRBJ2-1; the D gene is possibly TRBD2 (7 bases). The CDR3 is 16 amino acids. V lost 4 bases and J lost 9, with 22 bases in between. Germline V lookup: CDR1 SGHAT, CDR2 FQDESV (reference sequence).

This clonotype showed up many times. The junction does not match germline at one end; this may be a read error. V is TRBV7-2 and J is TRBJ2-7; 10 nucleotides align to TRBD2. CDR3 length: 13 amino acids. Looked up from germline, CDR1 is SGHTA and CDR2 is FQGNSA. The CDR3 reads CASSLAGVHEQYF. CDR3 DNA: TGTGCCAGCAGCCTAGCGGGAGTACACGAGCAGTACTTC.

Only a few counts were recorded for this clonotype. The V gene is TRBV6-1, the J gene TRBJ2-2, with 15 bases that match TRBD2. The CDR3 extends over 15 amino acids. J gave up 6 bases and V 4 bases, and 0 bases lay outside the gene matches. Germline V gives CDR1 MNHNS, CDR2 SASEGT. The CDR3 coding sequence is TGTGCCAGCAGTGGGACTAGCGGGGGGGCCGGGGAGCTGTTTTTT. This sequence encodes CASSGTSGGAGELFF.

The V gene is TRBV14, the J gene TRBJ1-2, with 7 bases matching TRBD1. V gave up 1 base and J gave up 3 bases; unmatched junction bases: 2. The CDR3 is 14 amino acids. Germline V gives CDR1 SGHDN, CDR2 FVKESK. CDR3: CASSQAGQYYGYTF. For the CDR3, the DNA is TGTGCCAGCAGCCAAGCGGGACAGTACTATGGCTACACCTTC.

Here the CDR3 reads CASMGNNYGYTF. The CDR3 DNA reads TGTGCCAGCATGGGGAATAACTATGGCTACACCTTC. The chain links TRBV28 to TRBJ1-2; D unclear. Per germline, CDR1 MDHEN and CDR2 SYDVKM. Trimming took 7 bases from V and 1 from J, leaving 7 bases between them. CDR3 length equals 12 residues.

This clonotype was counted only a few times. CDR3 sequence: CASSRLPGKAYEQYF. The CDR3 DNA reads TGTGCCAGCAGCCGACTCCCCGGTAAGGCCTACGAGCAGTACTTC. This chain links TRBV3-1 with TRBJ2-7; D uncertain. The CDR3 loop spans 15 amino acids. V was cut by 4 bases and J by 2 bases, with 15 bases left in between. Germline values: CDR1 LGHDT, CDR2 YNNKEL (reference sequence).

The sample holds many counts of this clonotype. The genes are TRBV12-3 or TRBV12-4 and TRBJ2-1; 8 positions match TRBD1. The CDR3 spans 14 residues. V lost 6 bases, J lost 7 bases, and 8 bases stayed unmatched. The DNA for the CDR3 is TGTGCCAGCAGAGACAGGGGTTTCGTGAATGAGCAGTTCTTC. It is translated as CASRDRGFVNEQFF.

This clonotype was found many times. The chain combines TRBV7-9 with TRBJ2-5, with 14 bases aligning to TRBD2. CDR1 is SEHNR, CDR2 FQNEAQ, per germline (reference sequence). CDR3 length: 17 residues. Unmatched junction bases numbered 8, after V lost 5 bases and J lost 3 bases. The CDR3 region is CASSPRWTSGRKETQYF. The CDR3 nucleotides read TGTGCCAGCAGCCCACGTTGGACTAGCGGGAGGAAAGAGACCCAGTACTTC. The full variable domain, with the rest looked up from reference TRBV7-9 and TRBJ2-5, is DTGVSQNPRHKITKRGQNVTFRCDPISEHNRLYWYRQTLGQGPEFLTYFQNEAQLEKSRLLSDRFSAERPKGSFSTLEIQRTEQGDSAMYLCASSPRWTSGRKETQYFGPGTRLLVL.

This clonotype was observed a handful of times. The rearrangement joins TRBV5-5 to TRBJ2-7; D assignment may be TRBD1 or TRBD2 (6 bases each). V was shortened by 4 bases and J by 5 bases, with 16 bases between the two germline ends. This CDR3 region has 14 residues. Germline V lookup: CDR1 SGHKS, CDR2 YYEKEE (reference sequence). CDR3 sequence reads: CASSRRAGGHEQYF. CDR3 in DNA: TGTGCCAGCAGCCGACGCGCCGGGGGCCACGAGCAGTACTTC.

This clonotype was observed a single time. One junction end disagrees with the germline gene, perhaps due to a read error. V usage is TRBV12-3 or TRBV12-4 and J usage is TRBJ2-1; maybe TRBD1 (6 bases). The CDR3 has 13 amino acids. As DNA, the CDR3 is TGTGCCGGCAGTTTAACAGGGAAGGATGAGCAGTTCTTC. Protein: CAGSLTGKDEQFF.

J is TRBJ2-7 and V is TRBV20-1; D might be TRBD1 or TRBD2, each matching 5 bases. Germline CDR1 DFQATT, CDR2 SNEGSKA (reference sequence). Trimming pared 2 bases from V and 3 bases from J, leaving 14 bases between. The CDR3 has 14 residues. CDR3 region: CSARPQGPHYEQYF. Here the CDR3 DNA reads TGCAGTGCTAGACCTCAGGGACCACACTACGAGCAGTACTTC.

The chain joins TRBV20-1 to TRBJ2-2, with 9 bases lining up with TRBD2. Unmatched junction bases numbered 4, after V lost 2 bases and J lost 6 bases. Looked up from germline, CDR1 is DFQATT and CDR2 is SNEGSKA (reference sequence). The CDR3 loop spans 14 amino acids. The DNA for the CDR3 is TGCAGTGCTAGAATGCGGGGGGGGTCCGGGGAGCTGTTTTTT. Translation gives CSARMRGGSGELFF.

This clonotype was detected only a few times. The chain combines TRBV2 with TRBJ2-7; 7 nucleotides line up with TRBD1. After removal of 3 bases from V and 2 bases from J, the junction contained 4 bases not matched to a gene. The germline V gene has CDR1 SNHLY and CDR2 FYNNEI. The length of the CDR3 is 14 residues. The DNA of the CDR3 is TGTGCCAGCAGTGAGAGGGGACAGCCCTACGAGCAGTACTTC. Translated, it gives CASSERGQPYEQYF.

The table lists this clonotype with a few counts. The chain employs TRBV7-8 and TRBJ2-1, with 9 bases that match TRBD2. From germline, CDR1 is SGHVS and CDR2 FQNEAQ. The CDR3 extends over 14 amino acids. V dropped 4 bases and J dropped 5; count of bases not matched to a gene: 3. Written as DNA, the CDR3 is TGTGCCAGCAGCTCAAGACTAGCGGACAATGAGCAGTTCTTC. Translated, it gives CASSSRLADNEQFF.

This clonotype was detected a few times. The chain combines TRBV29-1 with TRBJ2-3, with TRBD2 identical over 9 bases. Germline CDR1 and CDR2: SQVTM and ANQGSEA. J gave up 3 bases and V 7 bases, and 5 bases lay outside the gene matches. This CDR3 is 13 amino acids long. The CDR3 coding sequence is TGCAGCGCCGCGGGACTAGCAACAGATACGCAGTATTTT. Translating it yields CSAAGLATDTQYF.

This rearrangement joins TRBV7-2 to TRBJ2-1, with 9 bases lining up with TRBD2. With 3 bases clipped from V and 3 bases from J, the junction kept 9 bases outside the gene matches. In germline, CDR1 is SGHTA, CDR2 FQGNSA. The CDR3 loop spans 17 amino acids. The CDR3 sequence is CASSLTSGMSIYNEQFF. CDR3 DNA sequence: TGTGCCAGCAGCTTGACTAGCGGAATGAGTATCTACAATGAGCAGTTCTTC.

This clonotype has just a few counts. This sequence joins TRBV11-2 and TRBJ1-4; 7 bases map to TRBD1. Germline CDR1 SGHAT, CDR2 FQNNGV. The CDR3 totals 14 residues. Trimming took 5 bases from V and 11 from J; bases not matched to a gene: 11. The CDR3 DNA follows: TGTGCCAGCAGCCTATTCAGGGGGGAGCGCAAACTGTTTTTT. Its protein is CASSLFRGERKLFF.

This chain joins TRBV12-3 or TRBV12-4 and TRBJ1-4; D is undetermined. The V end was cut by 2 bases, the J end by 3 bases, with 4 bases between. This CDR3 has 13 amino acids. The CDR3 spells CASSLLANEKLFF. As DNA, the CDR3 is TGTGCCAGCAGTTTACTGGCTAATGAAAAACTGTTTTTT.

This clonotype was seen once. A much larger clonotype is one base distant, so this may be a read error. V and J are TRBV10-1 and TRBJ2-5; a weak D match, TRBD2 (6 bases). The CDR3 contains 14 residues. V lost 3 bases to trimming and J lost 11 bases, with 19 bases between them. The germline CDR1 and CDR2 sequences are WNHNN and SYGVQD (reference sequence). CDR3 DNA sequence: TGCGCCAGCAGTGATTGGACTACCAACAATGAGCAGTACTTC. This gives the protein CASSDWTTNNEQYF.

The chain couples TRBV5-1 to TRBJ2-1; 12 bases align to TRBD1. The end of the DNA aligns better with TRBJ2-7, so the J call may be wrong. This CDR3 is built from 17 residues. Germline V gene data show CDR1 as SGHRS and CDR2 as YFSETQ. For the CDR3, the DNA is TGCGCCAGCAGCATCCCATCCGGGACAGGGGGCGAAGATGAGCAGTACTTC. It is translated as CASSIPSGTGGEDEQYF.

This clonotype has a count of ten or more. This chain connects TRBV7-9 to TRBJ2-6; D remains unclear. Per the germline V gene, CDR1 is SEHNR and CDR2 is FQNEAQ (reference sequence). The CDR3 is 11 amino acids. With 5 bases removed from V and 12 bases from J, the gap between germline ends came to 8 bases. The CDR3 sequence is CASSKIRVLTF. CDR3 nucleotides: TGTGCCAGCAGCAAAATACGCGTCCTGACTTTC.

The chain carries TRBV12-3 or TRBV12-4 and TRBJ2-3; D remains unclear. Trimming took off 3 bases at V and 11 bases at J, with 12 bases between the two ends. The CDR3 sequence is 12 residues long. CDR3 bases: TGTGCCAGCAGTTTGGCCCCAGATGTGCAGTATTTT. Amino acids: CASSLAPDVQYF.

This clonotype appeared many times. The V gene is TRBV29-1, the J gene TRBJ2-7, with D perhaps given as TRBD1 or TRBD2 (5 bases each). Germline assignment: CDR1 SQVTM and CDR2 ANQGSEA. This CDR3 region has 14 residues. V dropped 4 bases and J dropped 2 bases, with 15 bases sitting between them. Here the CDR3 reads CSVVSQGRPYEQYF. The CDR3 coding sequence is TGCAGCGTTGTATCGCAGGGACGACCCTACGAGCAGTACTTC.

This clonotype has at least ten counts. The chain combines TRBV5-1 with TRBJ2-7, with D maybe TRBD2 (5 bases). Germline-derived CDR1 and CDR2 are SGHRS and YFSETQ. The CDR3 covers 16 residues. The V gene lost 1 base and the J gene lost 5 bases, with 19 bases spanning the gap. CDR3 region: CASSLSGATGIDEQYF. The CDR3 DNA is TGCGCCAGCAGCTTGAGTGGCGCCACGGGAATCGACGAGCAGTACTTC.

The rearrangement links TRBV5-1 to TRBJ2-5; D is possibly TRBD2 (5 bases). The CDR3 loop spans 11 amino acids. The germline V and J ends were trimmed by 7 bases and 11 bases, with 15 bases remaining between them. Germline V lookup: CDR1 SGHRS, CDR2 YFSETQ. The CDR3, as DNA: TGCGCCAGCCGGGGTTCAAACAAGCAGTACTTC. The encoded protein is CASRGSNKQYF. Filled out from reference TRBV5-1 and TRBJ2-5, the complete variable domain reads KAGVTQTPRYLIKTRGQQVTLSCSPISGHRSVSWYQQTPGQGLQFLFEYFSETQRNKGNFPGRFSGRQFSNSRSEMNVSTLELGDSALYLCASRGSNKQYFGPGTRLLVL.

This clonotype was observed a few times. V and J are TRBV30 and TRBJ1-2; D is uncertain. V was shortened by 2 bases and J by 2 bases, with 9 bases between the two germline ends. The CDR3 sequence is 13 residues long. In germline, CDR1 is GTSNPN, CDR2 SVGIG (reference sequence). The CDR3 DNA reads as TGTGCCTGGAGTCCCGCGGTGAACTATGGCTACACCTTC. This gives the protein CAWSPAVNYGYTF.

In this sample, this clonotype turned up a few times. The CDR3 reads CASSLGDGRNEKLFF. The CDR3 nucleotides are TGTGCCAGCAGTTTAGGGGACGGCCGCAATGAAAAACTGTTTTTT. The chain links TRBV12-3 or TRBV12-4 to TRBJ1-4; D might be TRBD1 (5 bases). The V end was cut by 1 base, the J end by 5 bases, with 11 bases between. The CDR3 spans 15 residues.

This clonotype was observed a single time. V gene TRBV7-2 combines with J gene TRBJ2-1; D gene uncertain. The V gene lost 1 base and the J gene lost 12 bases, with 13 bases spanning the gap. Per germline, CDR1 SGHTA and CDR2 FQGNSA. This CDR3 is built from 13 residues. The CDR3 DNA reads TGTGCCAGCAGCTTAGGAGCTTGCGTGGGGCAGTTCTTC. This gives the protein CASSLGACVGQFF.